The 11 T cell receptor beta chains listed next were all sequenced from one sample in a study of blood T cell repertoires in COVID-19. The data were produced by immunoSEQ multiplex PCR, yet TCRdb's version contains in-frame clones alone and is incomplete. Of more than 300,000 clones in the sample, roughly nine tenths were seen once. Sequenced sample: PBMCs or T cells enriched from blood (not recorded which). The receptors originated from a woman in her 30s who had recovered from COVID-19.

The rearrangement uses TRBV5-1 and TRBJ2-5; 9 bases are shared with TRBD1. V lost 4 bases to trimming and J lost 3 bases; unmatched junction nucleotides: 7. From germline, CDR1 is SGHRS and CDR2 YFSETQ. The CDR3 loop spans 15 amino acids. DNA of the CDR3: TGCGCCAGCAGCCCGACCGGGACAGGGAAAGAGACCCAGTACTTC. Translating gives CASSPTGTGKETQYF.

The V and J genes are TRBV7-2 and TRBJ1-5; D not certain. Per the germline V gene, CDR1 is SGHTA and CDR2 is FQGNSA. Deletions cut 5 bases from V and 2 bases from J, with 13 bases between. This CDR3 region has 15 residues. DNA for the CDR3: TGTGCCAGCAGCGCCCGGACTTGGGGCAATCAGCCCCAGCATTTT. It encodes CASSARTWGNQPQHF.

The chain uses TRBV9 and TRBJ2-1, with D possibly being TRBD2 (6 bases). The CDR3 is 16 residues long. The ends were cut back, 3 bases at V and 7 bases at J, with 20 bases in the middle. CDR1 and CDR2 (germline): SGDLS, YYNGEE. The CDR3 sequence: CASSDASGTGENEQFF. In DNA form, the CDR3 reads TGTGCCAGCAGCGATGCCTCCGGGACGGGAGAAAATGAGCAGTTCTTC. The full variable domain, completed using reference TRBV9 and TRBJ2-1, is DSGVTQTPKHLITATGQRVTLRCSPRSGDLSVYWYQQSLDQGLQFLIQYYNGEERAKGNILERFSAQQFPDLHSELNLSSLELGDSALYFCASSDASGTGENEQFFGPGTRLTVL.

V and J are TRBV11-2 and TRBJ1-4; TRBD1 is a possible D gene (5 bases). Trimming pared 5 bases from V and 7 bases from J, leaving 20 bases between. Germline V gene lookup returns CDR1 SGHAT and CDR2 FQNNGV. The CDR3 runs to 16 residues. The CDR3 region has the DNA TGTGCCAGCAGCAATCGGCAGGGTTACGACGGTGAAAAACTGTTTTTT. This codes for CASSNRQGYDGEKLFF.

The V and J genes are TRBV29-1 and TRBJ1-1, with 7 bases matching TRBD1. The germline CDR1 and CDR2 sequences are SQVTM and ANQGSEA. The CDR3 consists of 14 residues. Trimming removed 4 bases from V and 4 bases from J; junction bases left unmatched: 9. CDR3 sequence: CSVGLGGSGTEAFF. CDR3 in DNA: TGCAGCGTTGGCTTAGGGGGCTCGGGCACTGAAGCTTTCTTT.

This chain joins TRBV5-8 and TRBJ2-3, with D possibly matching TRBD2 (5 bases). The germline V gene has CDR1 SGHTS and CDR2 YDEGEE. Trimming removed 0 bases from V and 3 bases from J, with 11 bases in between. The length of the CDR3 is 15 residues. The CDR3 is CASSLALGGTDTQYF. CDR3 bases: TGTGCCAGCAGCTTGGCGCTCGGCGGGACAGATACGCAGTATTTT.

In this sample, this clone turned up a few times. The CDR3 spells CASSLGQDYNEQFF. In nucleotides, the CDR3 is TGTGCCAGCAGCTTGGGACAAGATTACAATGAGCAGTTCTTC. This chain uses TRBV5-6 with TRBJ2-1, with D unresolved. The V end was cut by 0 bases, the J end by 4 bases, with 8 bases between. The CDR3 runs 14 residues. Germline-derived CDR1 and CDR2 are SGHDT and YYEEEE. The full variable domain, completed using reference TRBV5-6 and TRBJ2-1, is DAGVTQSPTHLIKTRGQQVTLRCSPKSGHDTVSWYQQALGQGPQFIFQYYEEEERQRGNFPDRFSGHQFPNYSSELNVNALLLGDSALYLCASSLGQDYNEQFFGPGTRLTVL.

This chain uses TRBV20-1 with TRBJ1-1; D is undetermined. CDR1 is DFQATT, CDR2 SNEGSKA, per germline (reference sequence). The germline V and J ends were trimmed by 4 bases and 10 bases, with 10 bases remaining between them. The CDR3 totals 10 residues. The CDR3: CSAIRQRAFF. Written as DNA, the CDR3 is TGCAGTGCTATCCGGCAGCGAGCTTTCTTT.

The J gene is TRBJ1-5, the V gene TRBV9; D possibly corresponds to TRBD1 (6 bases). Trimming stripped 4 bases from V and 0 bases from J, with 11 bases between. CDR1 is SGDLS and CDR2 is YYNGEE in the germline V gene. This CDR3 is 15 amino acids long. Here the CDR3 DNA reads TGTGCCAGCAGCCCGACAGGTACTAGCAATCAGCCCCAGCATTTT. It yields the protein CASSPTGTSNQPQHF.

This chain uses TRBV10-3 with TRBJ2-7; D possibly corresponds to TRBD1 (5 bases). The germline CDR1 and CDR2 sequences are ENHRY and SYGVKD. This CDR3 spans 14 amino acids. V lost 7 bases and J 6 bases, leaving 19 bases between the germline ends. CDR3 sequence: CAINPQGGSSEQYF. In DNA form, the CDR3 reads TGTGCCATCAATCCCCAGGGTGGCTCATCCGAGCAGTACTTC.

This clone was detected once. J is TRBJ2-1 and V is TRBV9; 8 bases align to TRBD2. V lost 0 bases and J lost 15; bases outside the gene matches: 5. The CDR3 is made up of 12 amino acids. The V gene's germline CDR1 is SGDLS and CDR2 YYNGEE. In DNA form, the CDR3 reads TGTGCCAGCAGCGTAGAGGGACTAGAATTGTTCTTC. Translated, it gives CASSVEGLELFF.